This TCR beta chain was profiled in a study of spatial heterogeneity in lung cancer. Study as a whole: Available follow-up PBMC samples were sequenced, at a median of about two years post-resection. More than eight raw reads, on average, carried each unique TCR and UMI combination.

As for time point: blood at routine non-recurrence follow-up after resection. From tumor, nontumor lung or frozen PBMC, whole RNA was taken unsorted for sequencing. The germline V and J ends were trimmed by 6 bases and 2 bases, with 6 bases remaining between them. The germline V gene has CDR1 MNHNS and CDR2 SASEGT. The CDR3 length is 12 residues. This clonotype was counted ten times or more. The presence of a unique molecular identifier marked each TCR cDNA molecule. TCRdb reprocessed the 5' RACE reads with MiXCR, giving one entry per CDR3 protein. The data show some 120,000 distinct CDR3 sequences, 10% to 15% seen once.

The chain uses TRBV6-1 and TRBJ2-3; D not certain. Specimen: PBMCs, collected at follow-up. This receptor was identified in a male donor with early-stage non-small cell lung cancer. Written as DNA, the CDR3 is TGTGCCAGCAGGACGGACACAGATACGCAGTATTTT. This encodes CASRTDTDTQYF.